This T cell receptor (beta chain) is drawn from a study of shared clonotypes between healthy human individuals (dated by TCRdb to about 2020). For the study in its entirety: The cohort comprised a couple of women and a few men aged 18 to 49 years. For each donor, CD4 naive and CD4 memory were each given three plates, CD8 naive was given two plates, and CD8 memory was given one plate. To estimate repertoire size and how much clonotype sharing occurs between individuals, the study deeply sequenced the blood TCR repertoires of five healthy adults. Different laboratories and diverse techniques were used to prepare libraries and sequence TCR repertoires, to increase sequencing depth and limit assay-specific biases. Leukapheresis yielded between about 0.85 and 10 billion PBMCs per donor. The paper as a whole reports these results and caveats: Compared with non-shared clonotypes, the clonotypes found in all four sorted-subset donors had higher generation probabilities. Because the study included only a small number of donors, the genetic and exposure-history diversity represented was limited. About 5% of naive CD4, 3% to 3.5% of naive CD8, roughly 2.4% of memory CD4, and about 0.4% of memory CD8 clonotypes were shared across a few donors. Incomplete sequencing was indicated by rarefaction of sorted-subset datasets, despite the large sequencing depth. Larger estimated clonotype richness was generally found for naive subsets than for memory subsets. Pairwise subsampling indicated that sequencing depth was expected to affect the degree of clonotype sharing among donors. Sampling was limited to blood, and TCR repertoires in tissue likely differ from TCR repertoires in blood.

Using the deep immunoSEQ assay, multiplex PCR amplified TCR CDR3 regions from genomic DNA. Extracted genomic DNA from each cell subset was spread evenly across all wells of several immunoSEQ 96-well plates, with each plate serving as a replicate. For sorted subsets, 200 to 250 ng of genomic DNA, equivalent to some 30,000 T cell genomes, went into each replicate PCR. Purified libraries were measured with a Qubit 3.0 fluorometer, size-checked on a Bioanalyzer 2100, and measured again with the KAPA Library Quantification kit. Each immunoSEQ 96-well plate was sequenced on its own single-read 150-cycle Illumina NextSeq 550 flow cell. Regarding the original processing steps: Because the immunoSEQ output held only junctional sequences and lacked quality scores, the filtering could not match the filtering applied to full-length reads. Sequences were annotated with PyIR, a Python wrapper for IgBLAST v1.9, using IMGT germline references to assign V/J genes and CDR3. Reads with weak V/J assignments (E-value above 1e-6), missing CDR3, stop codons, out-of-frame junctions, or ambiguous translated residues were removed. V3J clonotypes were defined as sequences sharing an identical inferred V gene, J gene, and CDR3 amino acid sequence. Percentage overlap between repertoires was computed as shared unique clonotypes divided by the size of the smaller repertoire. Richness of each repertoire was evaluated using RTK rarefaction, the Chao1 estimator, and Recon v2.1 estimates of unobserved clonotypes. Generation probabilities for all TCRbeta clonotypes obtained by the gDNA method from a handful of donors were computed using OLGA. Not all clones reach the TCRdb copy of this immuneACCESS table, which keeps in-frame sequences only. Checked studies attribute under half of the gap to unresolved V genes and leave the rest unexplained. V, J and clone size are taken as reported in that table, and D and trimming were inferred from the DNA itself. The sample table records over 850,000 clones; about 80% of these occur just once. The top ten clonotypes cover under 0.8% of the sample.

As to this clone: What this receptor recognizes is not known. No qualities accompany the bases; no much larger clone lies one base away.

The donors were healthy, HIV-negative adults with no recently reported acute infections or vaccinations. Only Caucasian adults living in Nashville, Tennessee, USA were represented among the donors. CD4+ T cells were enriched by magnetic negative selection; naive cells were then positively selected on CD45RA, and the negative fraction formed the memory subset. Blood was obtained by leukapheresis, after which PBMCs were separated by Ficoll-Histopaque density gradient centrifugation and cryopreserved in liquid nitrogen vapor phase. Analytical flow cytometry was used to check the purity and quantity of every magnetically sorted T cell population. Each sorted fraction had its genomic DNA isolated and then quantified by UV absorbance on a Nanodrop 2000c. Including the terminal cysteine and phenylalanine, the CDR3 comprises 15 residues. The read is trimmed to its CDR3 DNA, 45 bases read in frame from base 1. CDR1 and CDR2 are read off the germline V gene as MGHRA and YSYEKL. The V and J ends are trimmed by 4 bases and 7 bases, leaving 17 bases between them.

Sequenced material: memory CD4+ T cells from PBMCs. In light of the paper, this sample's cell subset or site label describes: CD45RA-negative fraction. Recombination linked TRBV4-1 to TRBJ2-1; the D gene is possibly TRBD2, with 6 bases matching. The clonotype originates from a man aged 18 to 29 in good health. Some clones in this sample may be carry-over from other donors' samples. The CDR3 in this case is CASSLLGLPGNEQFF. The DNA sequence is TGCGCCAGCAGCCTACTGGGACTCCCAGGGAATGAGCAGTTCTTC.